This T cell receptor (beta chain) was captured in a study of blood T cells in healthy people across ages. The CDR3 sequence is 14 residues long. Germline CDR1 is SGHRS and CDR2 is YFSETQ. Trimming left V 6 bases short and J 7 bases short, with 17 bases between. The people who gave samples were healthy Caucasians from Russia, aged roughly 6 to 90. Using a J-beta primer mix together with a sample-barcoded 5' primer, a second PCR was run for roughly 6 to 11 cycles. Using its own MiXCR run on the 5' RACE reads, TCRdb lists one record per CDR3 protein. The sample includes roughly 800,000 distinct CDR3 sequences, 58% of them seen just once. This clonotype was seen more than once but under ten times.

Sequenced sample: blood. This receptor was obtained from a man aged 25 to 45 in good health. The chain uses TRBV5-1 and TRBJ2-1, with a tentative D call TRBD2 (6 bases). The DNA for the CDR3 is TGCGCCAGCACCGGGGAGGAGGGTAGGAATGAGCAGTTCTTC. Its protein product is CASTGEEGRNEQFF.